The next 5 T cell receptor beta chains were all read from a single sample in a study. TCRdb passed the RT-PCR reads through MiXCR, listing each CDR3 protein once. The sample consists of approximately 720,000 distinct CDR3 sequences, approximately 15% of them appearing once. Sequencing was performed on memory CD4+ T cells from blood. The receptor source for this set is a female donor in good health, serving as a healthy control.

This clonotype came up a few times. J is TRBJ2-2 and V is TRBV20-1; the match to TRBD2 covers 8 bases. Germline assignment: CDR1 DFQATT and CDR2 SNEGSKA (reference sequence). The CDR3 length is 15 residues. Germline trimming cut 5 bases from V and 7 bases from J; bases unmatched to any gene: 12. The CDR3 loop reads CSASGERERDGELFF. In DNA, the CDR3 is TGCAGTGCTTCCGGGGAGCGGGAGAGGGACGGGGAGCTGTTTTTT.

The rearrangement links TRBV5-1 to TRBJ1-6; the D is unclear. V was pared by 3 bases and J by 6 bases, with 16 bases between. This CDR3 region has 16 residues. Germline V lookup: CDR1 SGHRS, CDR2 YFSETQ. As DNA, the CDR3 is TGCGCCAGCAGCTCGATACAACACAGTACTAATTCACCCCTCCACTTT. As protein: CASSSIQHSTNSPLHF.

This clonotype was seen many times. The rearrangement links TRBV12-3 or TRBV12-4 to TRBJ1-5, with D tentatively TRBD1 (5 bases). The CDR3 runs 17 residues. Trimming cost V 5 bases and J 0 bases, with 17 bases left between them. For the CDR3, the DNA is TGTGCCAGCAGTCCCGGGGGGGAATCGATTAGCAATCAGCCCCAGCATTTT. It encodes CASSPGGESISNQPQHF.

The chain has TRBV20-1 and TRBJ1-4; D ambiguous. This CDR3 contains 13 residues. Germline values: CDR1 DFQATT, CDR2 SNEGSKA (reference sequence). Trimming took off 3 bases at V and 5 bases at J, with 10 bases between the two ends. CDR3 region: CSASKVTNEKLFF. CDR3 nucleotide sequence: TGCAGTGCTAGTAAGGTTACCAATGAAAAACTGTTTTTT.

The genes are TRBV7-3 and TRBJ2-5, with D perhaps given as TRBD1 or TRBD2 (5 bases each). The CDR3 loop spans 15 amino acids. Per germline, CDR1 SGHTA and CDR2 FQGTGA. V was trimmed by 2 bases and J by 4 bases, leaving 14 bases between them. CDR3 DNA sequence: TGTGCCAGCAGCTTATTATCGGGGACGGCAGAGACCCAGTACTTC. This encodes CASSLLSGTAETQYF. The full variable domain, completed using reference TRBV7-3 and TRBJ2-5, is GAGVSQTPSNKVTEKGKYVELRCDPISGHTALYWYRQSLGQGPEFLIYFQGTGAADDSGLPNDRFFAVRPEGSVSTLKIQRTERGDSAVYLCASSLLSGTAETQYFGPGTRLLVL.